This T cell receptor beta chain was sequenced during a study of T cell responses to AZD1222 COVID-19 vaccine. Data came from immunoSEQ multiplex PCR; TCRdb stores just in-frame clones and leaves some out. The table includes approximately 160,000 clones, under 95% detected once. Germline loops: CDR1 SGDLS, CDR2 YYNGEE. CDR3 length equals 16 residues. V was shortened by 0 bases and J by 0 bases, with 12 bases between the two germline ends. A remark on this clone: Its cognate antigen is unknown.

Study-level findings and limits: Just a handful of people given AZD1222 tested seropositive at baseline. In a largely white British group with more females than males, clonal diversity was possibly underestimated. Spike-wide coverage was observed for vaccine-associated CD4 TCRs, with dominant responses at 160-218 and 743-854.

The chain uses TRBV9 and TRBJ1-1; D is possibly TRBD1 (5 bases). This TCR was sampled from an adult who received the AZD1222 COVID-19 vaccine. Here the sequenced sample was peripheral blood, taken 28 days after the second AZD1222 dose. The CDR3 protein is CASSVGGRGMNTEAFF. The CDR3 DNA reads as TGTGCCAGCAGCGTAGGGGGACGAGGGATGAACACTGAAGCTTTCTTT.